Listed below are T cell receptor beta chains from one sample, sequenced in a study of cytomegalovirus exposure and HLA in healthy donors. The protocol was immunoSEQ multiplex PCR, while the TCRdb copy is restricted to in-frame clones and leaves out a portion. The table lists some 200,000 clones, under 95% of them singletons. What was sequenced was PBMCs. The receptors shown here come from a woman between 18 and 29 years old in good health and CMV-seronegative. Both conserved end residues are part of each CDR3. A D gene is named only where the DNA matches it firmly. Clone size, where shown, is once, few, many, or a class for clones that have expanded.

j_call: TRBJ1-5; v_call: TRBV27; clone_size: -; d_call: TRBD1; cdr3_aa: CASSDRAGRPQHF; cdr3_nt: TGTGCCAGCAGTGACAGGGCGGGGAGGCCCCAGCATTTT
j_call: TRBJ2-1; v_call: TRBV6-1; clone_size: -; d_call: -; cdr3_aa: CASSEGSGSYNEQFF; cdr3_nt: TGTGCCAGCAGTGAAGGCAGCGGCTCCTACAATGAGCAGTTCTTC
j_call: TRBJ2-7; v_call: TRBV28; clone_size: -; d_call: TRBD2; cdr3_aa: CASSLSLAGAYEQYF; cdr3_nt: TGTGCCAGCAGTTTAAGTCTAGCGGGGGCCTACGAGCAGTACTTC
j_call: TRBJ2-1; v_call: TRBV28; clone_size: -; d_call: TRBD2; cdr3_aa: CASSRAGTSVSQQFF; cdr3_nt: TGTGCCAGCAGCCGAGCCGGGACTAGCGTTTCACAGCAGTTCTTC
j_call: TRBJ2-7; v_call: TRBV19; clone_size: -; d_call: -; cdr3_aa: CASSIGGTSSYEQYF; cdr3_nt: TGTGCCAGTAGTATAGGAGGGACAAGCTCCTACGAGCAGTACTTC
j_call: TRBJ1-1; v_call: TRBV5-6; clone_size: -; d_call: -; cdr3_aa: CASSSQGWTEAFF; cdr3_nt: TGTGCCAGCAGCTCCCAGGGATGGACTGAAGCTTTCTTT
j_call: TRBJ1-5; v_call: TRBV18; clone_size: -; d_call: TRBD1; cdr3_aa: CASSPPRTGRDNQPQHF; cdr3_nt: TGTGCCAGCTCACCACCCAGGACAGGGCGGGACAATCAGCCCCAGCATTTT
j_call: TRBJ2-7; v_call: TRBV7-9; clone_size: -; d_call: -; cdr3_aa: CASSLSGPPGEQYF; cdr3_nt: TGTGCCAGCAGCTTAAGTGGCCCCCCGGGCGAGCAGTACTTC
j_call: TRBJ1-2; v_call: TRBV2; clone_size: -; d_call: -; cdr3_aa: CASSEAVPGNGYTF; cdr3_nt: TGTGCCAGCAGTGAAGCGGTTCCAGGGAATGGCTACACCTTC
j_call: TRBJ1-6; v_call: TRBV6-1; clone_size: medium-sized; d_call: -; cdr3_aa: CAIKGGSVVSPLHF; cdr3_nt: TGTGCCATCAAGGGGGGGTCAGTTGTTTCACCCCTCCACTTT
j_call: TRBJ2-7; v_call: TRBV11-3; clone_size: once; d_call: -; cdr3_aa: CASSPDEGSNKQYF; cdr3_nt: TGTGCCAGCAGCCCGGATGAGGGTTCGAACAAGCAGTACTTC
j_call: TRBJ1-1; v_call: TRBV4-1; clone_size: -; d_call: -; cdr3_aa: CASGGVRGGGTEAFF; cdr3_nt: TGCGCCAGCGGGGGGGTTAGGGGTGGTGGCACTGAAGCTTTCTTT
j_call: TRBJ1-2; v_call: TRBV10-3; clone_size: -; d_call: -; cdr3_aa: CAISESTGNYGYTF; cdr3_nt: TGTGCCATCAGTGAGTCCACGGGGAACTATGGCTACACCTTC
j_call: TRBJ1-2; v_call: TRBV30; clone_size: -; d_call: TRBD1; cdr3_aa: CAWRDTDRVFYGYTF; cdr3_nt: TGTGCCTGGCGAGACACCGACAGGGTGTTCTATGGCTACACCTTC
j_call: TRBJ1-5; v_call: TRBV27; clone_size: once; d_call: -; cdr3_aa: CASSSQNQPQHF; cdr3_nt: TGTGCCAGCAGTTCGCAGAATCAGCCCCAGCATTTT
j_call: TRBJ2-7; v_call: TRBV7-9; clone_size: -; d_call: TRBD2; cdr3_aa: CASSLGGGGGGPLYEQYF; cdr3_nt: TGTGCCAGCAGCTTAGGAGGTGGCGGCGGGGGGCCCCTCTACGAGCAGTACTTC
j_call: TRBJ2-1; v_call: TRBV7-2; clone_size: -; d_call: -; cdr3_aa: CASRSGQLNEQFF; cdr3_nt: TGTGCCAGCAGATCCGGACAGCTCAATGAGCAGTTCTTC
j_call: TRBJ2-3; v_call: TRBV27; clone_size: once; d_call: TRBD2; cdr3_aa: CASSFLGGATSGSTDTQYF; cdr3_nt: TGTGCCAGCAGTTTTTTGGGGGGGGCGACTAGCGGGAGCACAGATACGCAGTATTTT
j_call: TRBJ1-1; v_call: TRBV29-1; clone_size: -; d_call: -; cdr3_aa: CSVQREVGTEAFF; cdr3_nt: TGCAGCGTGCAGAGGGAGGTCGGCACTGAAGCTTTCTTT
j_call: TRBJ1-2; v_call: TRBV18; clone_size: few; d_call: TRBD1; cdr3_aa: CASSPSSSGQGWGYTF; cdr3_nt: TGTGCCAGCTCACCTTCCTCTTCGGGACAGGGATGGGGCTACACCTTC
j_call: TRBJ2-5; v_call: TRBV28; clone_size: -; d_call: -; cdr3_aa: CASSLGGEETQYF; cdr3_nt: TGTGCCAGCAGTTTAGGAGGGGAAGAGACCCAGTACTTC
j_call: TRBJ2-3; v_call: TRBV28; clone_size: -; d_call: -; cdr3_aa: CASIQGAFTDTQYF; cdr3_nt: TGTGCCAGCATTCAAGGGGCTTTTACAGATACGCAGTATTTT
j_call: TRBJ2-3; v_call: TRBV19; clone_size: -; d_call: -; cdr3_aa: CASSIPADSSTDTQYF; cdr3_nt: TGTGCCAGTAGTATCCCCGCGGACAGTAGCACAGATACGCAGTATTTT
j_call: TRBJ2-1; v_call: TRBV7-3; clone_size: -; d_call: -; cdr3_aa: CASSLNSRVSYNEQFF; cdr3_nt: TGTGCCAGCAGCTTAAACTCGAGGGTTTCCTACAATGAGCAGTTCTTC
j_call: TRBJ2-3; v_call: TRBV5-1; clone_size: -; d_call: -; cdr3_aa: CASSLPPQRSTDTQYF; cdr3_nt: TGCGCCAGCAGCCTCCCTCCCCAGCGGAGCACAGATACGCAGTATTTT
j_call: TRBJ2-1; v_call: TRBV6-5; clone_size: -; d_call: TRBD2; cdr3_aa: CASSWGLAGNEQFF; cdr3_nt: TGTGCCAGCAGTTGGGGACTAGCGGGTAATGAGCAGTTCTTC
j_call: TRBJ1-5; v_call: TRBV19; clone_size: -; d_call: -; cdr3_aa: CASSMDTYSNQPQHF; cdr3_nt: TGTGCCAGTAGTATGGACACCTATAGCAATCAGCCCCAGCATTTT
j_call: TRBJ2-1; v_call: TRBV7-3; clone_size: once; d_call: TRBD2; cdr3_aa: CASSLRLAGAYNEQFF; cdr3_nt: TGTGCCAGCAGCTTACGTCTAGCGGGAGCGTACAATGAGCAGTTCTTC
j_call: TRBJ2-5; v_call: TRBV2; clone_size: -; d_call: -; cdr3_aa: CASSELYKTQETQYF; cdr3_nt: TGTGCCAGCAGTGAGCTATACAAGACTCAAGAGACCCAGTACTTC
j_call: TRBJ1-5; v_call: TRBV28; clone_size: -; d_call: -; cdr3_aa: CASSQQRGNGQPQHF; cdr3_nt: TGTGCCAGCAGCCAACAACGGGGGAACGGCCAGCCCCAGCATTTT
j_call: TRBJ2-3; v_call: TRBV2; clone_size: once; d_call: TRBD2; cdr3_aa: CASSQGTSGLFGTDTQYF; cdr3_nt: TGTGCCAGCAGCCAAGGGACTAGCGGACTGTTCGGCACAGATACGCAGTATTTT
j_call: TRBJ2-4; v_call: TRBV9; clone_size: -; d_call: TRBD1; cdr3_aa: CASSVAGQGWNIQYF; cdr3_nt: TGTGCCAGCAGCGTAGCGGGACAGGGGTGGAACATTCAGTACTTC
j_call: TRBJ2-5; v_call: TRBV7-6; clone_size: -; d_call: TRBD1; cdr3_aa: CASSLQGEETQYF; cdr3_nt: TGTGCCAGCAGCTTACAGGGGGAAGAGACCCAGTACTTC
j_call: TRBJ2-5; v_call: TRBV20-1; clone_size: -; d_call: -; cdr3_aa: CSASSAGNQYF; cdr3_nt: TGCAGTGCTAGTTCAGCCGGGAACCAGTACTTC
j_call: TRBJ1-5; v_call: TRBV27; clone_size: few; d_call: TRBD1; cdr3_aa: CASSLDRLYQPQHF; cdr3_nt: TGTGCCAGCAGTCTGGACAGGCTGTATCAGCCCCAGCATTTT
j_call: TRBJ1-1; v_call: TRBV7-6; clone_size: -; d_call: TRBD1; cdr3_aa: CASSAQGGTEAFF; cdr3_nt: TGTGCCAGCAGCGCACAGGGGGGCACTGAAGCTTTCTTT
j_call: TRBJ1-2; v_call: TRBV5-5; clone_size: once; d_call: -; cdr3_aa: CASSLVQANYGYTF; cdr3_nt: TGTGCCAGCAGCTTGGTACAAGCTAACTATGGCTACACCTTC
j_call: TRBJ2-4; v_call: TRBV28; clone_size: -; d_call: TRBD1; cdr3_aa: CASSQGVDIQYF; cdr3_nt: TGTGCCAGCAGTCAGGGGGTAGACATTCAGTACTTC
j_call: TRBJ1-3; v_call: TRBV5-1; clone_size: -; d_call: TRBD1; cdr3_aa: CASSRSGTEGNTIYF; cdr3_nt: TGCGCCAGCAGCAGATCCGGGACAGAGGGAAACACCATATATTTT
j_call: TRBJ2-5; v_call: TRBV14; clone_size: -; d_call: TRBD2; cdr3_aa: CASSPRLAGGVSETQYF; cdr3_nt: TGTGCCAGCAGCCCCCGACTAGCGGGAGGAGTCAGCGAGACCCAGTACTTC
j_call: TRBJ2-2; v_call: TRBV29-1; clone_size: -; d_call: TRBD1; cdr3_aa: CSVGARTGVVSGELFF; cdr3_nt: TGCAGCGTTGGGGCAAGGACAGGGGTCGTGAGCGGGGAGCTGTTTTTT
j_call: TRBJ1-5; v_call: TRBV5-4; clone_size: -; d_call: TRBD1; cdr3_aa: CASSSGTGGNQPQHF; cdr3_nt: TGTGCCAGCAGCTCCGGGACAGGGGGCAATCAGCCCCAGCATTTT
j_call: TRBJ1-1; v_call: TRBV9; clone_size: -; d_call: -; cdr3_aa: CASSAHREGGNTEAFF; cdr3_nt: TGTGCCAGCAGCGCCCACCGGGAAGGGGGAAACACTGAAGCTTTCTTT
j_call: TRBJ1-3; v_call: TRBV27; clone_size: -; d_call: -; cdr3_aa: CASSLSAGTGGNTIYF; cdr3_nt: TGTGCCAGCAGTTTATCAGCGGGTACTGGTGGAAACACCATATATTTT
j_call: TRBJ1-1; v_call: TRBV18; clone_size: -; d_call: -; cdr3_aa: CASSPLGQNTEAFF; cdr3_nt: TGTGCCAGCTCACCGCTGGGACAGAACACTGAAGCTTTCTTT
j_call: TRBJ2-7; v_call: TRBV7-8; clone_size: -; d_call: -; cdr3_aa: CASSQSLWAPPYEQYF; cdr3_nt: TGTGCCAGCAGCCAATCCCTATGGGCTCCACCCTACGAGCAGTACTTC
j_call: TRBJ1-1; v_call: TRBV27; clone_size: few; d_call: -; cdr3_aa: CASTPVRVPMNTEAFF; cdr3_nt: TGTGCCAGCACCCCCGTGAGGGTCCCCATGAACACTGAAGCTTTCTTT
j_call: TRBJ1-3; v_call: TRBV27; clone_size: -; d_call: TRBD1; cdr3_aa: CASSIGQGGGNTIYF; cdr3_nt: TGTGCCAGCAGTATAGGACAGGGAGGAGGAAACACCATATATTTT
j_call: TRBJ1-6; v_call: TRBV11-2; clone_size: -; d_call: -; cdr3_aa: CASSPTHRDIMSPLHF; cdr3_nt: TGTGCCAGCAGCCCGACCCACAGGGATATTATGTCACCCCTCCACTTT
j_call: TRBJ2-7; v_call: TRBV19; clone_size: -; d_call: -; cdr3_aa: CASSIWGDEQYF; cdr3_nt: TGTGCCAGTAGTATCTGGGGGGACGAGCAGTACTTC
j_call: TRBJ2-1; v_call: TRBV6-1; clone_size: -; d_call: -; cdr3_aa: CASSELGTSSYNEQFF; cdr3_nt: TGTGCCAGCAGTGAACTAGGCACGAGCTCCTACAATGAGCAGTTCTTC
j_call: TRBJ2-7; v_call: TRBV27; clone_size: -; d_call: TRBD1; cdr3_aa: CASSQQGAHNEQYF; cdr3_nt: TGTGCCAGCAGTCAACAGGGGGCGCATAACGAGCAGTACTTC
j_call: TRBJ1-2; v_call: TRBV6-5; clone_size: -; d_call: TRBD1; cdr3_aa: CASSLPGTGDYGYTF; cdr3_nt: TGTGCCAGCAGCCTCCCCGGGACAGGGGACTATGGCTACACCTTC
j_call: TRBJ2-3; v_call: TRBV5-1; clone_size: -; d_call: TRBD2; cdr3_aa: CASSLAGGGDTQYF; cdr3_nt: TGCGCCAGCAGCTTGGCGGGAGGGGGAGATACGCAGTATTTT
j_call: TRBJ1-1; v_call: TRBV4-1; clone_size: -; d_call: -; cdr3_aa: CASSQGPQTDTEAFF; cdr3_nt: TGCGCCAGCAGCCAAGGTCCCCAAACAGACACTGAAGCTTTCTTT